These 24 T cell receptor beta chains originate from one sample sequenced in a study of T-cell memory formation after mild COVID-19. TCRdb passed the 5' RACE reads through MiXCR, listing each CDR3 protein once. This table has about 260,000 distinct CDR3 sequences, about 17% appearing once. Sample: PBMCs or a T cell subset sorted from them (not recorded which). These receptors all come from a man aged 18 to 35 who had mild COVID-19 (a few samples of this study predate the infection). Cell type and time point are not known.

This clonotype turned up a few times. Written as DNA, the CDR3 is TGCAGCGTTGTTGGTGGGGCCGGGGAGCTGTTTTTT. Its protein product is CSVVGGAGELFF. The V and J genes are TRBV29-1 and TRBJ2-2; D is ambiguous. Germline V gives CDR1 SQVTM, CDR2 ANQGSEA. The CDR3 totals 12 residues. Trimming shortened V by 4 bases and J by 6 bases, and 9 bases separated the two germline ends.

The V gene is TRBV12-3 or TRBV12-4, the J gene TRBJ2-3; D is perhaps TRBD2 (6 bases). The CDR3 totals 16 residues. V was pared by 5 bases and J by 0 bases, with 15 bases between. The CDR3 reads CASSPLGLRSTDTQYF. The CDR3 bases are TGTGCCAGCAGTCCATTGGGACTCCGAAGCACAGATACGCAGTATTTT.

A note on this clonotype: This may be a read error: a much more frequent sequence differs by one nucleotide. This sequence joins TRBV7-9 and TRBJ2-1; 13 bases are shared with TRBD2. Germline CDR1 SEHNR, CDR2 FQNEAQ (reference sequence). The CDR3 sequence is 12 residues long. CDR3 sequence (DNA): TGTGCCAGCGGACTAGCGGGGGTGGGGCAGTCCTTC. It yields the protein CASGLAGVGQSF.

This clonotype has just a few counts. This chain links TRBV5-1 with TRBJ1-1; D possibly corresponds to TRBD1 (6 bases). Germline V gene lookup returns CDR1 SGHRS and CDR2 YFSETQ. Trimming pared 3 bases from V and 7 bases from J, leaving 22 bases between. The CDR3 is made up of 16 amino acids. This chain's CDR3 is CASSSTTQGGRGEAFF. CDR3 nucleotide sequence: TGCGCCAGCAGCTCGACCACACAGGGTGGGAGAGGTGAAGCTTTCTTT.

This clonotype was recorded a few times. V is TRBV7-4 and J is TRBJ2-3; D unclear. Trimming left V 1 base short and J 0 bases short, with 11 bases between. The germline gives CDR1 SGHVT, CDR2 SQSDAQ. CDR3 length equals 16 residues. Written as DNA, the CDR3 is TGTGCCAGCAGCTTAGGGGCATGTCGAAGCACAGATACGCAGTATTTT. It codes for CASSLGACRSTDTQYF.

The CDR3 protein is CSPLGGTNYGYTF. The CDR3 DNA reads as TGCAGTCCCCTGGGAGGGACTAACTATGGCTACACCTTC. This sequence joins TRBV20-1 and TRBJ1-2, with D uncertain. Trimming took 8 bases from V and 0 from J, leaving 13 bases between them. Germline CDR1 and CDR2: DFQATT and SNEGSKA (reference sequence). This CDR3 region has 13 residues.

The chain links TRBV24-1 to TRBJ2-1; TRBD1 might be the D (6 bases). V lost 6 bases, J lost 15 bases, and 14 bases lay in between. The CDR3 spans 11 residues. CDR1 and CDR2 from the germline V gene are KGHDR and SFDVKD. DNA of the CDR3: TGTGCCACCAGTCAGAGTCAGGGGTGGTTCTTC. It yields the protein CATSQSQGWFF.

This clonotype has only a few counts. Here the CDR3 reads CASSPSGTSYGYTF. CDR3 DNA sequence: TGTGCCAGCAGCCCCTCCGGGACAAGTTATGGCTACACCTTC. This chain joins TRBV5-6 and TRBJ1-2; D is perhaps TRBD1 (6 bases). The germline V gene encodes CDR1 SGHDT and CDR2 YYEEEE. V was pared by 4 bases and J by 5 bases, with 15 bases between. This CDR3 is 14 amino acids long.

At least ten counts were recorded for this clonotype. The chain is built from TRBV20-1 and TRBJ2-1; D remains unclear. The length of the CDR3 is 13 residues. Per germline, CDR1 DFQATT and CDR2 SNEGSKA (reference sequence). The germline V and J ends were trimmed by 1 base and 12 bases, with 16 bases remaining between them. CDR3 region: CSARVSPPNGQFF. The CDR3, as DNA: TGCAGTGCTAGAGTCTCCCCCCCTAACGGGCAGTTCTTC.

This clonotype has a count of ten or more. The chain recombines TRBV10-3 with TRBJ1-2, with no clear D. The germline V gene encodes CDR1 ENHRY and CDR2 SYGVKD. V lost 4 bases and J 4 bases, leaving 10 bases between the germline ends. This CDR3 region has 13 residues. The CDR3 region is CAISVGGSYGYTF. Here the CDR3 DNA reads TGTGCCATCAGTGTGGGTGGTAGCTATGGCTACACCTTC.

This sequence joins TRBV11-2 and TRBJ2-3; TRBD2 matches 10 bases. CDR1 SGHAT and CDR2 FQNNGV come from the germline V gene. This CDR3 is 14 amino acids long. V was clipped by 0 bases and J by 11 bases; unmatched bases: 5. This chain's CDR3 is CASSLDRASGGQYF. The CDR3 nucleotides are TGTGCCAGCAGCTTAGATAGGGCTAGCGGGGGGCAGTATTTT.

This clonotype was counted a few times. J is TRBJ2-3 and V is TRBV10-3; D could derive from TRBD1 or TRBD2 (6 bases each). The CDR3 is made up of 15 amino acids. In germline, CDR1 is ENHRY, CDR2 SYGVKD. V lost 3 bases to trimming and J lost 0 bases, with 10 bases between them. The DNA for the CDR3 is TGTGCCATCAGTGATTTCGGGGGCAGCACAGATACGCAGTATTTT. It codes for CAISDFGGSTDTQYF.

This clonotype was observed a handful of times. The chain uses TRBV15 and TRBJ2-5, with D perhaps matching TRBD1 (6 bases). Trimming stripped 2 bases from V and 0 bases from J, with 7 bases between. This CDR3 has 14 residues. Germline CDR1 reads LNHNV; CDR2 reads YYDKDF (reference sequence). CDR3 nucleotides: TGTGCCACCAGCAGACGGACAGACCAAGAGACCCAGTACTTC. Its protein is CATSRRTDQETQYF.

V gene TRBV7-2 combines with J gene TRBJ1-5; D unresolved. In germline, CDR1 is SGHTA, CDR2 FQGNSA. V was pared by 5 bases and J by 1 base, with 9 bases between. The CDR3 runs to 14 residues. The CDR3 DNA reads TGTGCCAGCAGCACTAGCCAGAGCAATCAGCCCCAGCATTTT. This gives the protein CASSTSQSNQPQHF.

This clonotype came up many times. The chain joins TRBV12-3 or TRBV12-4 to TRBJ2-4; 9 bases line up with TRBD1. CDR3 length equals 14 residues. J was trimmed by 7 bases and V by 5 bases; bases with no gene match: 6. In DNA, the CDR3 is TGTGCCAGCAGTCTGCCACAGGGGGCTAACATTCAGTACTTC. It codes for CASSLPQGANIQYF.

This clonotype was found a few times. The V and J genes are TRBV12-3 or TRBV12-4 and TRBJ2-7; the D gene is possibly TRBD1 (6 bases). V was pared by 8 bases and J by 7 bases, with 15 bases between. The CDR3 is 12 amino acids. Here the CDR3 reads CASETGSGEQYF. In DNA, the CDR3 is TGTGCCAGCGAGACAGGTTCGGGTGAGCAGTACTTC.

This rearrangement joins TRBV6-2 or TRBV6-3 to TRBJ2-2; D unclear. The germline CDR1 and CDR2 sequences are MNHEY and SVGEGT. Between the trimmed V and J ends, which lost 4 bases and 4 bases, there was a span of 7 bases. CDR3 length: 13 amino acids. The CDR3 protein is CASSWRRTGELFF. Here the CDR3 DNA reads TGTGCCAGCAGTTGGCGACGCACCGGGGAGCTGTTTTTT.

This clonotype showed up many times. The rearrangement joins TRBV5-1 to TRBJ2-1; the D is unclear. Trimming took off 7 bases at V and 0 bases at J, with 11 bases between the two ends. CDR3 length: 14 amino acids. Germline CDR1 reads SGHRS; CDR2 reads YFSETQ. The CDR3 sequence: CASAYPSSYNEQFF. DNA of the CDR3: TGCGCCAGCGCATACCCAAGCTCCTACAATGAGCAGTTCTTC.

The chain has TRBV10-3 and TRBJ2-5, with D perhaps being TRBD1 or TRBD2 (6 bases each). CDR3 length: 17 residues. CDR1 is ENHRY and CDR2 is SYGVKD in the germline V gene. V was clipped by 6 bases and J by 1 base, with 21 bases between them. CDR3 sequence (DNA): TGTGCCATCAGCCAAACAGGGAGGATTTCTGGCCAAGAGACCCAGTACTTC. Its translation: CAISQTGRISGQETQYF.

This clonotype was observed a handful of times. The chain employs TRBV4-2 and TRBJ1-5; TRBD1 matches 7 bases. J gave up 3 bases and V 1 base, and 6 bases lay outside the gene matches. Germline lookup yields CDR1 LGHNA and CDR2 YNFKEQ. The CDR3 totals 16 residues. The CDR3 DNA is TGTGCCAGCAGCCAAGGAAGACAGGGAGTCAATCAGCCCCAGCATTTT. It translates to CASSQGRQGVNQPQHF.

This clonotype was detected only a few times. The chain has TRBV5-1 and TRBJ2-7, with D possibly matching TRBD2 (5 bases). Germline V gives CDR1 SGHRS, CDR2 YFSETQ. CDR3 size: 13 residues. V gave up 4 bases and J gave up 3 bases, with 11 bases separating them. The CDR3 spells CASSAGRDYEQYF. Written as DNA, the CDR3 is TGCGCCAGCAGCGCAGGACGGGACTACGAGCAGTACTTC.

This clonotype was counted between two and nine times. This rearrangement joins TRBV7-9 to TRBJ2-7; tentative D call: TRBD1 (6 bases). The CDR3 sequence is 13 residues long. Germline CDR1 SEHNR, CDR2 FQNEAQ (reference sequence). Trimming removed 6 bases at V and 2 bases at J, with 11 bases between. This CDR3 reads CASRQGTTYEQYF. For the CDR3, the DNA is TGTGCCAGCAGACAGGGTACAACCTACGAGCAGTACTTC.

The chain is built from TRBV7-2 and TRBJ2-3; TRBD2 matches 7 bases. V shed 4 bases, J shed 6 bases, and the junction held 13 bases outside the gene matches. This CDR3 region has 16 residues. Germline CDR1 reads SGHTA; CDR2 reads FQGNSA. The CDR3 protein is CASSSRLAGLQDTQYF. The CDR3 bases are TGTGCCAGCAGCTCCCGTTTAGCGGGCCTCCAGGATACGCAGTATTTT. The complete variable domain, with remaining parts taken from reference TRBV7-2 and TRBJ2-3, reads GAGVSQSPSNKVTEKGKDVELRCDPISGHTALYWYRQSLGQGLEFLIYFQGNSAPDKSGLPSDRFSAERTGGSVSTLTIQRTQQEDSAVYLCASSSRLAGLQDTQYFGPGTRLTVL.

The chain is built from TRBV2 and TRBJ1-6; D is ambiguous. V was cut by 3 bases and J by 0 bases, with 9 bases left in between. Germline-derived CDR1 and CDR2 are SNHLY and FYNNEI. CDR3 size: 16 residues. CDR3 residues: CASSDPPGSYNSPLHF. CDR3 DNA sequence: TGTGCCAGCAGTGACCCCCCGGGCTCCTATAATTCACCCCTCCACTTT.